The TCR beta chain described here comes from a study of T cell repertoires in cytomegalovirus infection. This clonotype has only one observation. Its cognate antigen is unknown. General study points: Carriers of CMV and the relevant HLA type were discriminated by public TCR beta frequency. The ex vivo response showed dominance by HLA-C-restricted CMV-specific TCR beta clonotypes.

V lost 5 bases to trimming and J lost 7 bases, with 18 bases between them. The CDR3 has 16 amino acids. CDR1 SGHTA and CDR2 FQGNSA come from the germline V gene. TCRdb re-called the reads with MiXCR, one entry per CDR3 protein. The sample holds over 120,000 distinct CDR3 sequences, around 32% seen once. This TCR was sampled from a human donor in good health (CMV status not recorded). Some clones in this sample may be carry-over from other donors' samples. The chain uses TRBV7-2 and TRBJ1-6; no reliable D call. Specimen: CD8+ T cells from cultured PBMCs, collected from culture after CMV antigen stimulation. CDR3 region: CASSIVSGQSNSPLHF. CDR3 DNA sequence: TGTGCCAGCAGCATAGTTTCTGGGCAAAGCAATTCACCCCTCCACTTT.